Sequencing of this T cell receptor (beta chain) was carried out in a study of blood T cell repertoires in COVID-19 (TCRdb year 2020). Regarding the research as a whole: The collaborator samples originated in the United States, Italy and Spain and spanned the acute and convalescent phases of COVID-19. The material from the prospective study consisted of cDNA or gDNA derived from T cells, B-cell-depleted T cells, or PBMCs. The dataset comprised deeply sampled blood TCRbeta repertoires from subjects exposed to, actively infected with, or recovered from COVID-19. The repertoires were released in a freely available public database intended as a resource for research on the immune response to SARS-CoV-2. Samples were obtained from the ongoing ImmuneRACE study (first 160 participants) and from 1,254 subjects provided by 6 global collaborators. The sample metadata nearly always contained a de-identified subject ID, COVID-19 status, age in years and sex. Where HLA class I and class II types were available, the types were taken from metadata supplied by the sample provider, not from assay-based typing.

Participants in the prospective study were enrolled through a virtual design, were aged 18 to 89 years, and lived in roughly 25 United States geographic areas. To assign participants to cohorts, the prospective study relied on clinical history that participants themselves reported in a screening survey and a study questionnaire. Recovered participants in ImmuneRACE Cohort 3 were defined as having two consecutive negative NP/OP PCR tests, clearance from a healthcare professional, or resolution of symptoms. In the prospective study, whole blood, serum and a nasopharyngeal or oropharyngeal swab were collected from each participant by mobile phlebotomists. Prospective study participants could optionally give additional blood draws and questionnaires over a roughly 2-month period. Before DNA extraction, blood samples from the prospective study were shipped at room temperature or frozen. Comments on this clone: Its antigen is still unknown. No much larger clonotype is one base removed from it; base qualities were not supplied.

TCRbeta CDR3 regions were amplified from genomic DNA by means of the immunoSEQ Assay, a bias-controlled multiplex PCR. As for the original processing: Within the assay, amplification of reference gene primers was used to estimate how many nucleated cells each sample contained. Sequence reads were collapsed and filtered to measure the absolute abundance of every unique TCRbeta CDR3 rearrangement. For each sample, productive Simpson clonality was calculated as the square root of Simpson's diversity index across productive rearrangements. TCRdb provides this immuneACCESS table in a form limited to in-frame rearrangements. Some clones are lacking; in checked studies, under half of them reflect an unresolved V gene, and why the rest are absent is not known. V, J and clone size reflect that table, while D and trimming were determined from the DNA. This sample lists almost 200,000 clones; 80% to 90% were detected once. Approximately 8% of the sample belongs to the ten largest clones.

Points the paper makes about the study in general: The amount of clinical and demographic metadata varied by source and participant and was provided uncurated.

Sequenced: PBMCs or T cells enriched from blood (not recorded which). The TCR originated in a woman between 18 and 29 years old who had recovered from COVID-19.

The CDR3 protein: CASSATGENTGELFF. DNA sequence: TGTGCCAGCAGTGCGACAGGGGAAAACACCGGGGAGCTGTTTTTT. This chain joins TRBV9 to TRBJ2-2, and 8 junction bases match TRBD1. From the cysteine up to the phenylalanine, the CDR3 has a length of 15 residues. The only DNA kept is the CDR3, 45 bases in frame from the first base. Clipping removes 5 bases from V and 2 bases from J, with 5 as the unmatched junction base count. Based on the germline V gene, the CDR1 and CDR2 sequences are SGDLS and YYNGEE.